This T cell receptor (beta chain) derives from a study of human T cells and chemical hapten exposure. Study-level information: During the roughly 24-week study period, patients had diphenylcyclopropenone applied to the scalp every week.

TCRdb re-analysed the RACE reads in MiXCR, keeping a single row per CDR3 protein. This sample has fewer than 45,000 distinct CDR3 sequences, with around 3.8% found just once. This clonotype was detected many times. Its antigen is undetermined. Time point of the sample: patch test 1, 2 weeks after DPC sensitization. Treatment noted: therapeutic diphenylcyclopropenone sensitization with weekly scalp DPC. The study extracted total RNA from unfractionated whole blood. Study observations and caveats: With DPC sensitization, TCRs exceeding 1 in 1000 frequency showed no change.

Sequencing was performed on whole blood, taken in connection with sensitization to the hapten diphenylcyclopropenone (DPC). The sequence came from a man between 45 and 60 years old with alopecia areata. Some clones in this sample may be carry-over from other donors' samples.

The CDR3 loop is CASNAGTAGRGYF. The CDR3 nucleotides are TGTGCCAGCAACGCCGGGACCGCCGGTCGTGGGTACTTC. This chain joins TRBV6-2 or TRBV6-3 and TRBJ2-7, with D perhaps being TRBD1 or TRBD2 (5 bases each). Germline loops: CDR1 MNHEY, CDR2 SVGEGT. Trimming left V 7 bases short and J 12 bases short, with 22 bases between. The CDR3 loop spans 13 amino acids.